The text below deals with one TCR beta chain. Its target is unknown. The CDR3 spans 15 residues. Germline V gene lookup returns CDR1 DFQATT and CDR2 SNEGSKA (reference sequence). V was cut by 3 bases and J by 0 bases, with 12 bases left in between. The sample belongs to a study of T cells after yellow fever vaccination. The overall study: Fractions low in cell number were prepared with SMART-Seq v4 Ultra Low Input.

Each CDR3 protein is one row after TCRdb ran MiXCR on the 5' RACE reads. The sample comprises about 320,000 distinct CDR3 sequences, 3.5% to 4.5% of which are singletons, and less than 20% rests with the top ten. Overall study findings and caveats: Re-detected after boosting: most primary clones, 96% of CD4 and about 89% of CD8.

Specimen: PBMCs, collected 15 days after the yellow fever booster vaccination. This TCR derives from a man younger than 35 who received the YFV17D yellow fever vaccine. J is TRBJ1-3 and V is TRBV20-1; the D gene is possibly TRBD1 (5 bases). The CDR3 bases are TGCAGTGCTAGCACGGGACGGATCTCTGGAAACACCATATATTTT. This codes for CSASTGRISGNTIYF.